This is a list of T cell receptor beta chains from one sample in a study of CD4 T cells in relation to SARS-CoV-2 and coronaviruses. Clones were read by immunoSEQ multiplex PCR, and TCRdb kept only the in-frame ones, dropping some. The profile shows tens of thousands of clones, 92% of them singletons. Input material: naive CD4+ T cells from PBMCs. These TCRs come from an adult with COVID-19. The CDR3 runs from the conserved cysteine through the conserved F or W. D genes are given only for firm matches. Not every row has a clone size; where given, it reads once, few, many or a size class.

J gene: TRBJ2-5
clone size: .
V gene: TRBV7-2
D gene: .
CDR3 DNA: TGTGCCAGCAGCTTATGGGGGGCCCCCGGGGTACAAGAGACCCAGTACTTC
CDR3 protein: CASSLWGAPGVQETQYF

J gene: TRBJ1-5
clone size: few
V gene: TRBV4-1
D gene: TRBD1
CDR3 DNA: TGCGCCAGCAGCCAAGATCAGCAGGGGGGTCAGCCCCAGCATTTT
CDR3 protein: CASSQDQQGGQPQHF

J gene: TRBJ2-5
clone size: .
V gene: TRBV27
D gene: .
CDR3 DNA: TGTGCCAGCGGCAGTTGGTTGGGGCCCTTCCAAGAGACCCAGTACTTC
CDR3 protein: CASGSWLGPFQETQYF

J gene: TRBJ2-3
clone size: .
V gene: TRBV15
D gene: TRBD2
CDR3 DNA: TGTGCCACCAGCAGGGGAGTAGCGGGAGAAGATACGCAGTATTTT
CDR3 protein: CATSRGVAGEDTQYF

J gene: TRBJ2-3
clone size: once
V gene: TRBV7-2
D gene: .
CDR3 DNA: TGTGCCAGCAGCTCCCTTACAGGGTTAGATACGCAGTATTTT
CDR3 protein: CASSSLTGLDTQYF

J gene: TRBJ2-7
clone size: once
V gene: TRBV28
D gene: .
CDR3 DNA: TGTGCCAGCAGTTTAAACAGAACCCCCTACGAGCAGTACTTC
CDR3 protein: CASSLNRTPYEQYF

J gene: TRBJ2-5
clone size: once
V gene: TRBV9
D gene: TRBD1
CDR3 DNA: TGTGCCAGCAGCGTGGGACAGCTTCAAGAGACCCAGTACTTC
CDR3 protein: CASSVGQLQETQYF

J gene: TRBJ2-1
clone size: .
V gene: TRBV5-1
D gene: .
CDR3 DNA: TGCGCCACCTCGCCCGGGGGTTTGGGAGATGAGCAGTTCTTC
CDR3 protein: CATSPGGLGDEQFF

J gene: TRBJ1-5
clone size: few
V gene: TRBV6-5
D gene: .
CDR3 DNA: TGTGCCAGCAGTCCGAGGGGGGATCAGCCCCAGCATTTT
CDR3 protein: CASSPRGDQPQHF

J gene: TRBJ2-5
clone size: .
V gene: TRBV10-1
D gene: .
CDR3 DNA: TGCGCCAGCAGTGAAGGCCGAGGGGGGCAAGAGACCCAGTACTTC
CDR3 protein: CASSEGRGGQETQYF

J gene: TRBJ2-5
clone size: .
V gene: TRBV18
D gene: .
CDR3 DNA: TGTGCCAGCTCACCTGCGGTCGAAAAGACCCAGTACTTC
CDR3 protein: CASSPAVEKTQYF

J gene: TRBJ2-3
clone size: .
V gene: TRBV19
D gene: .
CDR3 DNA: TGTGCCAGTAAAAGAACGGGAGTCACAGATACGCAGTATTTT
CDR3 protein: CASKRTGVTDTQYF

J gene: TRBJ1-2
clone size: .
V gene: TRBV18
D gene: .
CDR3 DNA: TGTGCCAGCTCACCGGGGCTGGAGGAAGGCTACACCTTC
CDR3 protein: CASSPGLEEGYTF

J gene: TRBJ2-1
clone size: .
V gene: TRBV7-2
D gene: .
CDR3 DNA: TGTGCCAGCAGCTTATTACGACGTGAGCAGTTCTTC
CDR3 protein: CASSLLRREQFF

J gene: TRBJ2-5
clone size: once
V gene: TRBV28
D gene: TRBD2
CDR3 DNA: TGTGCCAGCACCTACGGGGGGGCACAAGAGACCCAGTACTTC
CDR3 protein: CASTYGGAQETQYF

J gene: TRBJ1-2
clone size: .
V gene: TRBV30
D gene: .
CDR3 DNA: TGTGCCTGGAGTGTCGCGGACAGTCAGGGCTACACCTTC
CDR3 protein: CAWSVADSQGYTF

J gene: TRBJ2-5
clone size: .
V gene: TRBV14
D gene: .
CDR3 DNA: TGTGCCAGCAGCCCTCGGGGAGACCGAGAGACCCAGTACTTC
CDR3 protein: CASSPRGDRETQYF